The 15 T cell receptor beta chains listed next were all sequenced from one sample in a study of regulatory T cells in long-lasting Graves disease. Time point of the sample: persistent/refractory GD, antithyroid drugs over 5 years with positive TRAb. Researchers made the TCR library from RNA that was extracted from PBMCs. Through Arm-PCR of CDR3 regions and iRepertoire HTBI primers, TCR beta libraries were built. From the multiplex PCR reads, TCRdb called clonotypes with MiXCR, one entry per CDR3 protein. The sample has about 450,000 distinct CDR3 sequences; around a quarter are singletons. Sample: peripheral blood mononuclear cells (PBMCs), taken when the disease was refractory, from a patient treated with antithyroid drugs. These receptors all stem from a female donor with Graves disease.

This clonotype was counted between two and nine times. CDR3 sequence reads: CATSDPRTDPETQYF. The CDR3 nucleotides are TGTGCCACCAGTGATCCGAGGACAGATCCAGAGACCCAGTACTTC. V and J are TRBV24-1 and TRBJ2-5; TRBD1 might be the D (6 bases). CDR3 length: 15 residues. Germline lookup yields CDR1 KGHDR and CDR2 SFDVKD. The V end was cut by 3 bases, the J end by 4 bases, with 14 bases between.

The chain joins TRBV28 to TRBJ2-5, with D unclear. Germline CDR1 MDHEN, CDR2 SYDVKM. This CDR3 contains 13 residues. Deletions cut 5 bases from V and 0 bases from J, with 7 bases between. The CDR3: CASSRTYQETQYF. In DNA, the CDR3 is TGTGCCAGCAGTCGGACCTACCAAGAGACCCAGTACTTC. The entire variable domain, with the rest obtained from reference TRBV28 and TRBJ2-5, is as follows: DVKVTQSSRYLVKRTGEKVFLECVQDMDHENMFWYRQDPGLGLRLIYFSYDVKMKEKGDIPEGYSVSREKKERFSLILESASTNQTSMYLCASSRTYQETQYFGPGTRLLVL.

This clonotype was counted many times. This rearrangement joins TRBV7-8 to TRBJ2-7; D gene uncertain. Deletions cut 3 bases from V and 0 bases from J, with 6 bases between. Germline CDR1 reads SGHVS; CDR2 reads FQNEAQ. The CDR3 extends over 13 amino acids. The CDR3 loop reads CASSFDSSYEQYF. In DNA form, the CDR3 reads TGTGCCAGCAGCTTCGACTCCTCCTACGAGCAGTACTTC.

As concerns this clonotype: This may be a read error: a much more frequent sequence differs by one nucleotide. V and J are TRBV27 and TRBJ1-1; no firm D call. The CDR3 is made up of 16 amino acids. CDR1 is MNHEY, CDR2 SMNVEV, per germline (reference sequence). The CDR3 DNA reads as TGTGCCCGCAGTACCCTCTCCGACACCGGGCGGACTGAAGCTTTCTTT. As protein: CARSTLSDTGRTEAFF.

This clonotype was counted between two and nine times. The chain couples TRBV29-1 to TRBJ2-7; TRBD2 aligns across 7 bases. The germline CDR1 and CDR2 sequences are SQVTM and ANQGSEA. The CDR3 loop spans 12 amino acids. The junction had 4 bases not matched to a gene; V was cut back by 1 base and J by 7 bases. The CDR3 loop reads CSVEGGGGEQYF. The CDR3 bases are TGCAGCGTTGAAGGTGGGGGAGGGGAGCAGTACTTC.

The sample holds many counts of this clonotype. This chain links TRBV6-1 with TRBJ2-7; 11 bases fit TRBD2. Germline V gene sequence: CDR1 MNHNS, CDR2 SASEGT. V was clipped by 6 bases and J by 6 bases; unmatched bases: 7. This CDR3 has 14 amino acids. The CDR3 reads CASSLAGGTSEQYF. The CDR3 bases are TGTGCCAGCAGCTTAGCGGGAGGGACCTCCGAGCAGTACTTC.

This clonotype was seen only a few times. This sequence joins TRBV18 and TRBJ2-5, with 9 bases identical to TRBD2. Germline V gene sequence: CDR1 KGHSH, CDR2 LQKENI. Germline trimming cut 6 bases from V and 4 bases from J; bases unmatched to any gene: 15. The CDR3 has 17 residues. CDR3 sequence reads: CASSRLGGRAGGETQYF. CDR3 bases: TGTGCCAGCTCCCGATTGGGCGGGAGGGCCGGTGGAGAGACCCAGTACTTC. Looking up the rest from reference TRBV18 and TRBJ2-5 gives the full variable domain: NAGVMQNPRHLVRRRGQEARLRCSPMKGHSHVYWYRQLPEEGLKFMVYLQKENIIDESGMPKERFSAEFPKEGPSILRIQQVVRGDSAAYFCASSRLGGRAGGETQYFGPGTRLLVL.

This chain links TRBV7-9 with TRBJ1-1, with TRBD1 as a possible D gene (5 bases). With 5 bases removed from V and 4 bases from J, the gap between germline ends came to 14 bases. Per germline, CDR1 SEHNR and CDR2 FQNEAQ (reference sequence). The CDR3 has 14 residues. CDR3 residues: CASSPLAGPTEAFF. CDR3 bases: TGTGCCAGCAGCCCTCTGGCAGGGCCCACTGAAGCTTTCTTT.

This rearrangement joins TRBV7-3 to TRBJ2-7; TRBD2 matches 11 bases. Germline V gene sequence: CDR1 SGHTA, CDR2 FQGTGA. V gave up 2 bases and J gave up 2 bases; unmatched junction bases: 2. CDR3 length: 15 amino acids. CDR3 coding DNA: TGTGCCAGCAGCTTATCTAGCGGGAGGACCTACGAGCAGTACTTC. The encoded protein is CASSLSSGRTYEQYF.

This clonotype was observed a few times. This chain joins TRBV7-9 and TRBJ2-1; the D gene could be TRBD1 or TRBD2 (5 bases each). Trimming removed 0 bases from V and 5 bases from J, with 8 bases in between. Germline V gives CDR1 SEHNR, CDR2 FQNEAQ (reference sequence). CDR3 length: 14 residues. The CDR3 DNA sequence: TGTGCCAGCAGCTTAGCGGGGACGGACAATGAGCAGTTCTTC. Its protein is CASSLAGTDNEQFF.

This sequence joins TRBV28 and TRBJ1-2; 9 positions match TRBD1. From germline, CDR1 is MDHEN and CDR2 SYDVKM. This CDR3 has 15 amino acids. V lost 6 bases, J lost 3 bases, and 8 bases stayed unmatched. CDR3 in DNA: TGTGCCAGCAGGGAGGGGGACAGGGAGGACTATGGCTACACCTTC. Its translation is CASREGDREDYGYTF.

The chain carries TRBV27 and TRBJ2-7, with D hard to call. This CDR3 is 14 amino acids long. Trimming stripped 3 bases from V and 3 bases from J, with 12 bases between. Germline assignment: CDR1 MNHEY and CDR2 SMNVEV (reference sequence). The CDR3 DNA reads as TGTGCCAGCAGTTTGGTGTCCCAAGGCTACGAGCAGTACTTC. It codes for CASSLVSQGYEQYF.

This chain joins TRBV20-1 and TRBJ2-7; D possibly corresponds to TRBD2 (5 bases). Germline CDR1 DFQATT, CDR2 SNEGSKA (reference sequence). This CDR3 region has 12 residues. V gave up 0 bases and J gave up 6 bases, with 9 bases separating them. The CDR3 protein is CSARDFGSEQYF. Here the CDR3 DNA reads TGCAGTGCTAGAGATTTTGGGAGCGAGCAGTACTTC.

The chain recombines TRBV20-1 with TRBJ2-7; TRBD2 aligns across 7 bases. The CDR3 sequence is 13 residues long. The V segment lost 6 bases and the J segment 6 bases; nucleotides outside the gene matches: 11. Germline CDR1 reads DFQATT; CDR2 reads SNEGSKA (reference sequence). The DNA for the CDR3 is TGCAGTGCCACGCTAGCGGCCTCCCTCGAGCAGTACTTC. Encoded protein: CSATLAASLEQYF.

The chain has TRBV27 and TRBJ2-2; no reliable D call. Germline V gene lookup returns CDR1 MNHEY and CDR2 SMNVEV (reference sequence). The CDR3 loop spans 14 amino acids. Trimming stripped 9 bases from V and 1 base from J, with 12 bases between. CDR3 coding DNA: TGTGCCAGTTTGAAGGGCGGGAACACCGGGGAGCTGTTTTTT. It is translated as CASLKGGNTGELFF.